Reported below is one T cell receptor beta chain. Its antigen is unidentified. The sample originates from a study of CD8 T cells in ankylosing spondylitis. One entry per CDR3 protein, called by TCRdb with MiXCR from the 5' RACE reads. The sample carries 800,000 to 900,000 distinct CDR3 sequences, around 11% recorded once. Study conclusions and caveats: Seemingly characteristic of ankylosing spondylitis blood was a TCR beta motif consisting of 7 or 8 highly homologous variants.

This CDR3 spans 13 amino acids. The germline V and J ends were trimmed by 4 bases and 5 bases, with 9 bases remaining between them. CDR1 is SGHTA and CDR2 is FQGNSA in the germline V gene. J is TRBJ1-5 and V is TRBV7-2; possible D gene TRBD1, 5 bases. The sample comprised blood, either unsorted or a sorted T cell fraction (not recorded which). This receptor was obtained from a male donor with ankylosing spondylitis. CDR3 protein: CASSSDIDQPQHF. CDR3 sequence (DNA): TGTGCCAGCAGCTCGGACATTGATCAGCCCCAGCATTTT.